Below, 30 T cell receptor beta chains from the same sample are listed, as sequenced in a study of technical replicates of blood from several donors. The assay was immunoSEQ multiplex PCR, and TCRdb's table has in-frame clones only and misses some. This table has 70,000 to 80,000 clones, around 97% appearing once. Sequenced sample: T cells isolated from PBMCs. The source of these receptors is a human donor in good health.

The CDR3 DNA sequence: TGCGCCAGCAGCCAATTAATCCGGACAGGGGGCAATGGGGCTTTCTTT. The encoded protein is CASSQLIRTGGNGAFF. V is TRBV4-1 and J is TRBJ1-1; 11 bases are shared with TRBD1. The CDR3 has 16 amino acids. CDR1 and CDR2 from the germline V gene are MGHRA and YSYEKL. The V segment lost 2 bases and the J segment 11 bases; nucleotides outside the gene matches: 13.

The chain employs TRBV9 and TRBJ2-2; D not certain. The germline V gene encodes CDR1 SGDLS and CDR2 YYNGEE. CDR3 length equals 15 residues. V gave up 2 bases and J gave up 0 bases, with 8 bases separating them. The CDR3 DNA sequence: TGTGCCAGCAGCGTCATCGGTACGAACACCGGGGAGCTGTTTTTT. Encoded protein: CASSVIGTNTGELFF.

The chain has TRBV27 and TRBJ2-4, with TRBD2 identical over 9 bases. Germline V gene data show CDR1 as MNHEY and CDR2 as SMNVEV (reference sequence). The CDR3 length is 20 residues. The junction had 16 bases not matched to a gene; V was cut back by 4 bases and J by 0 bases. The CDR3 loop is CASSSQQRRGGIIAKNIQYF. The CDR3 coding sequence is TGTGCCAGCAGTTCCCAGCAAAGGCGGGGGGGCATAATAGCCAAAAACATTCAGTACTTC.

This rearrangement joins TRBV5-1 to TRBJ1-1; D is undetermined. The CDR3 covers 15 residues. Germline V gene data show CDR1 as SGHRS and CDR2 as YFSETQ. The germline V and J ends were trimmed by 1 base and 0 bases, with 10 bases remaining between them. The CDR3 region is CASSLLAEMNTEAFF. The CDR3 DNA reads as TGCGCCAGCAGCTTGTTAGCAGAAATGAACACTGAAGCTTTCTTT.

The rearrangement links TRBV28 to TRBJ1-4; possible D gene TRBD1, 6 bases. This CDR3 is built from 13 residues. Germline assignment: CDR1 MDHEN and CDR2 SYDVKM. Trimming removed 3 bases at V and 10 bases at J, with 12 bases between. CDR3 sequence: CASSFSLGGKLFF. The DNA for the CDR3 is TGTGCCAGCAGTTTCAGCCTAGGGGGAAAACTGTTTTTT.

The V gene is TRBV28, the J gene TRBJ2-3; 9 nucleotides line up with TRBD2. Germline CDR1 is MDHEN and CDR2 is SYDVKM. V was clipped by 11 bases and J by 3 bases; unmatched bases: 6. The CDR3 sequence is 13 residues long. In DNA form, the CDR3 reads TGTGCCGCTAGTAGCGGGAGTACAGATACGCAGTATTTT. Translated, it gives CAASSGSTDTQYF.

The chain employs TRBV4-1 and TRBJ2-1; a weak D match, TRBD1 (5 bases). There are 15 residues in the CDR3. CDR1 MGHRA and CDR2 YSYEKL come from the germline V gene. V gave up 3 bases and J gave up 1 base, with 10 bases separating them. The CDR3 DNA sequence: TGCGCCAGCAGCCATAGGTCAGGGTCCTACAATGAGCAGTTCTTC. It encodes CASSHRSGSYNEQFF.

V is TRBV25-1 and J is TRBJ2-7, with D maybe TRBD2 (6 bases). The germline V gene has CDR1 MGHDK and CDR2 SYGVNS. The CDR3 is 14 residues long. V gave up 0 bases and J gave up 7 bases, with 13 bases separating them. Here the CDR3 DNA reads TGTGCCAGCAGTGAATATCGGGGGACGGGAGAGCAGTACTTC. It yields the protein CASSEYRGTGEQYF.

The chain links TRBV7-9 to TRBJ2-7; D might be TRBD1 (5 bases). CDR1 is SEHNR, CDR2 FQNEAQ, per germline (reference sequence). This CDR3 has 14 amino acids. Deletions cut 2 bases from V and 0 bases from J, with 8 bases between. The chain's CDR3 is CASSLSGNSYEQYF. CDR3 coding DNA: TGTGCCAGCAGCTTATCAGGGAACTCCTACGAGCAGTACTTC.

The gene calls are TRBV6-1 and TRBJ2-7; D gene ambiguous. CDR1 is MNHNS, CDR2 SASEGT, per germline. Trimming took off 0 bases at V and 6 bases at J, with 6 bases between the two ends. This CDR3 has 12 residues. The CDR3 DNA is TGTGCCAGCAGTGAAGCGCGGCCCGAGCAGTACTTC. This sequence encodes CASSEARPEQYF.

V usage is TRBV7-2 and J usage is TRBJ2-7, with 7 nucleotides matching TRBD1. Looked up from germline, CDR1 is SGHTA and CDR2 is FQGNSA. Trimming cost V 5 bases and J 3 bases; bases outside gene matches: 10. The CDR3 sequence is 15 residues long. The CDR3 nucleotides read TGTGCCAGCAGCCCCGACAGGGCTACCCTCTACGAGCAGTACTTC. Translating gives CASSPDRATLYEQYF.

This chain joins TRBV6-4 and TRBJ2-3, with D tentatively TRBD2 (5 bases). CDR1 and CDR2 from the germline V gene are MRHNA and SNTAGT. V was clipped by 3 bases and J by 2 bases, with 12 bases between them. The CDR3 is 15 residues long. In DNA form, the CDR3 reads TGTGCCAGCAGTGAATCCAGGCGGGCCACAGATACGCAGTATTTT. Its translation is CASSESRRATDTQYF.

This chain links TRBV7-3 with TRBJ2-2; 7 bases line up with TRBD1. Looked up from germline, CDR1 is SGHTA and CDR2 is FQGTGA. CDR3 length: 17 amino acids. J gave up 4 bases and V 1 base, and 9 bases lay outside the gene matches. CDR3 amino acids: CASSLNYQTGTTGELFF. The CDR3 nucleotides are TGTGCCAGCAGCTTAAATTATCAGACAGGGACCACCGGGGAGCTGTTTTTT.

The V call is TRBV10-1, the J call TRBJ2-3; TRBD1 might be the D (6 bases). Germline-derived CDR1 and CDR2 are WNHNN and SYGVQD (reference sequence). V gave up 6 bases and J gave up 4 bases, with 17 bases separating them. This CDR3 spans 15 amino acids. The CDR3 DNA reads TGCGCCAGCAGCGGACAGTTGGGGGTAGCAGATACGCAGTATTTT. Encoded protein: CASSGQLGVADTQYF.

The chain employs TRBV30 and TRBJ1-2; TRBD1 aligns across 7 bases. From germline, CDR1 is GTSNPN and CDR2 SVGIG (reference sequence). V gave up 3 bases and J gave up 6 bases; unmatched junction bases: 4. The CDR3 sequence is 12 residues long. CDR3 loop: CAWSQTGDGYTF. CDR3 DNA sequence: TGTGCCTGGAGCCAAACAGGGGATGGCTACACCTTC.

V usage is TRBV10-3 and J usage is TRBJ1-2, with 8 bases matching TRBD1. Germline V gene sequence: CDR1 ENHRY, CDR2 SYGVKD. The CDR3 runs to 15 residues. With V trimmed by 0 bases and J by 4 bases, 4 bases remained unmatched. The CDR3, as DNA: TGTGCCATCAGTGAGTCCCGGACAGGGCTCTATGGCTACACCTTC. Protein product: CAISESRTGLYGYTF.

J is TRBJ1-1 and V is TRBV21-1; the table's D call TRBD1 went unverified against the DNA. TRBV21-1 is annotated as a pseudogene. The CDR3 has 18 amino acids. CDR3 in amino acids: CASSNSPIFRGMNTEAFF. CDR3 DNA: TGTGCCAGCAGCAACTCGCCTATCTTCAGGGGCATGAACACTGAAGCTTTCTTT.

V gene TRBV5-1 combines with J gene TRBJ2-4, with 7 positions matching TRBD1. CDR3 length: 14 residues. The ends lost 4 bases at V and 1 base at J; junction bases unmatched: 2. Germline assignment: CDR1 SGHRS and CDR2 YFSETQ. This chain's CDR3 is CASSAQGAKNIQYF. The CDR3 DNA reads as TGCGCCAGCAGCGCACAGGGGGCCAAAAACATTCAGTACTTC.

CDR3 residues: CASNSQLNYGYTF. The CDR3 coding sequence is TGTGCCAGCAACTCACAGCTTAACTATGGCTACACCTTC. V and J are TRBV25-1 and TRBJ1-2; D remains unclear. CDR1 is MGHDK and CDR2 is SYGVNS in the germline V gene. V lost 7 bases and J lost 1, with 10 bases in between. The CDR3 runs to 13 residues.

This chain connects TRBV4-1 to TRBJ2-1; D is perhaps TRBD2 (6 bases). This CDR3 comprises 18 residues. Germline-derived CDR1 and CDR2 are MGHRA and YSYEKL. Trimming pared 4 bases from V and 2 bases from J, leaving 21 bases between. The chain's CDR3 is CASSPPPLRDPAYNEQFF. CDR3 DNA: TGCGCCAGCAGCCCCCCTCCCTTGCGGGACCCAGCCTACAATGAGCAGTTCTTC.

The chain couples TRBV10-3 to TRBJ2-7; a possible D gene is TRBD1 (5 bases). The germline V gene encodes CDR1 ENHRY and CDR2 SYGVKD. The CDR3 length is 13 residues. With 2 bases removed from V and 2 bases from J, the gap between germline ends came to 7 bases. Here the CDR3 reads CAISEGAPYEQYF. CDR3 DNA: TGTGCCATCAGTGAGGGGGCCCCCTACGAGCAGTACTTC.

The V gene is TRBV6-5, the J gene TRBJ2-7, with 11 bases matching TRBD2. J gave up 6 bases and V 0 bases, and 7 bases lay outside the gene matches. The CDR3 is 16 residues long. The V gene's germline CDR1 is MNHEY and CDR2 SVGAGI. The CDR3 loop is CASSYSILAGAREQYF. The CDR3 DNA reads TGTGCCAGCAGTTACTCGATACTAGCGGGAGCTCGCGAGCAGTACTTC.

The chain links TRBV2 to TRBJ1-5; D gene unclear. The CDR3 extends over 15 amino acids. Germline CDR1 and CDR2: SNHLY and FYNNEI. V shed 0 bases and J shed 6 bases, with 12 bases lying between them. The CDR3: CASSEALAGGQPQHF. CDR3 coding DNA: TGTGCCAGCAGTGAAGCGCTTGCGGGTGGTCAGCCCCAGCATTTT.

This chain joins TRBV13 and TRBJ2-1; TRBD2 matches 14 bases. The CDR3 contains 20 residues. CDR1 and CDR2 from the germline V gene are PRHDT and FYEKMQ (reference sequence). Unmatched junction bases numbered 13, after V lost 5 bases and J lost 1 base. The CDR3 coding sequence is TGTGCCAGCAGCGCAAACCTGGGACTAGCGGGAGTTTGGTCCTACAATGAGCAGTTCTTC. This gives the protein CASSANLGLAGVWSYNEQFF.

The rearrangement uses TRBV18 and TRBJ1-4, with 7 positions matching TRBD1. V was clipped by 5 bases and J by 3 bases; unmatched bases: 9. CDR3 length equals 16 residues. Germline CDR1 is KGHSH and CDR2 is LQKENI. CDR3 nucleotide sequence: TGTGCCAGCTCATTTTCGCACGGGACAGCTAATGAAAAACTGTTTTTT. Translation: CASSFSHGTANEKLFF.

The chain couples TRBV4-2 to TRBJ1-1; 7 positions agree with TRBD1. Germline CDR1 LGHNA, CDR2 YNFKEQ. V lost 3 bases to trimming and J lost 8 bases; unmatched junction nucleotides: 18. The CDR3 is made up of 17 amino acids. The CDR3 DNA reads TGTGCCAGCAGCCATACCGAGGGGGACAGACCTTTCGGGGAAGCTTTCTTT. Residues: CASSHTEGDRPFGEAFF.

The chain links TRBV5-4 to TRBJ2-1, with a weak D call TRBD2 (6 bases). The V end was cut by 4 bases, the J end by 0 bases, with 11 bases between. Germline V gene data show CDR1 as SGHNT and CDR2 as YYREEE (reference sequence). The CDR3 covers 15 residues. CDR3 protein: CASSVFGGSYNEQFF. The CDR3 coding sequence is TGTGCCAGCAGCGTGTTCGGGGGCTCCTACAATGAGCAGTTCTTC.

The chain recombines TRBV10-3 with TRBJ1-1, with TRBD1 matching 7 bases. J gave up 5 bases and V 3 bases, and 6 bases lay outside the gene matches. CDR1 is ENHRY and CDR2 is SYGVKD in the germline V gene. The CDR3 contains 14 residues. This CDR3 reads CAISDRQGLTEAFF. CDR3 sequence (DNA): TGTGCCATCAGTGATCGACAGGGATTGACTGAAGCTTTCTTT.

This clone has a single count. V usage is TRBV7-9 and J usage is TRBJ2-1; D might be TRBD2 (5 bases). CDR3 length: 15 residues. V lost 1 base and J 2 bases, leaving 9 bases between the germline ends. Per the germline V gene, CDR1 is SEHNR and CDR2 is FQNEAQ (reference sequence). The CDR3 DNA reads as TGTGCCAGCAGCTTAGATGCGGGTGCCTACAATGAGCAGTTCTTC. It translates to CASSLDAGAYNEQFF.

The chain recombines TRBV9 with TRBJ2-7; the D gene is possibly TRBD2 (5 bases). Germline CDR1 is SGDLS and CDR2 is YYNGEE. The V and J ends lost 3 bases and 4 bases respectively, with 14 bases between them. This CDR3 spans 14 amino acids. The CDR3 loop reads CASSARTAGYEQYF. In DNA, the CDR3 is TGTGCCAGCAGCGCTAGGACTGCTGGTTACGAGCAGTACTTC.